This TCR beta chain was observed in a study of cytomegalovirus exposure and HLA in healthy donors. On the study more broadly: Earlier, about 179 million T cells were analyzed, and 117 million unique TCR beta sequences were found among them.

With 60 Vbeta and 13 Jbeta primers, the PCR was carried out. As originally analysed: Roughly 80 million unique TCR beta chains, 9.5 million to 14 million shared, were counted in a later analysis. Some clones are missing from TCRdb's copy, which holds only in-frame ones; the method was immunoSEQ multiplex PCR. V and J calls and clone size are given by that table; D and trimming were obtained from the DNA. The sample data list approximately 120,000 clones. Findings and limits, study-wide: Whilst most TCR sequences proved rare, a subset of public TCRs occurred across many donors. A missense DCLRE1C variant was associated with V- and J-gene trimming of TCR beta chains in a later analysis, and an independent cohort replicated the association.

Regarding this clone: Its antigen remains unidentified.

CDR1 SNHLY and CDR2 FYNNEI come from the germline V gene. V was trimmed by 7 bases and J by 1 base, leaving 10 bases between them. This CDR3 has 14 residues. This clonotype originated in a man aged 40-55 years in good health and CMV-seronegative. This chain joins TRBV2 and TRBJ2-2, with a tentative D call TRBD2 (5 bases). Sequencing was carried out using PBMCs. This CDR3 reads CASKISGNTGELFF. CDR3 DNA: TGTGCCAGCAAGATCAGCGGGAACACCGGGGAGCTGTTTTTT. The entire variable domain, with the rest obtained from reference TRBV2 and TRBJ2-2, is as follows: EPEVTQTPSHQVTQMGQEVILRCVPISNHLYFYWYRQILGQKVEFLVSFYNNEISEKSEIFDDQFSVERPDGSNFTLKIRSTKLEDSAMYFCASKISGNTGELFFGEGSRLTVL.